This T cell receptor (beta chain) was found in a study of blood T cell repertoires in COVID-19. The germline V gene has CDR1 SGDLS and CDR2 YYNGEE. The ends lost 3 bases at V and 6 bases at J; junction bases unmatched: 7. This CDR3 has 15 residues. How the authors handled the data: Estimates of nucleated cell counts were drawn from the amplification of reference gene primers. Data came from immunoSEQ multiplex PCR; TCRdb stores just in-frame clones and leaves some out. The V and J calls and clone size are taken from that table; D and trimming were inferred from the DNA. The data show approximately 160,000 clones, around 84% seen once. The age range of participants was 18 to 89 years, with residence in around 22 US areas. In Cohort 3, a recovered donor had either two negative PCRs, clearance, or symptom resolution. This clone was detected only a few times.

V is TRBV9 and J is TRBJ2-1; 9 bases fit TRBD1. This TCR was sampled from a woman aged 45-60 years who had recovered from COVID-19. Sequenced input: PBMCs or T cells enriched from blood (not recorded which). CDR3 coding DNA: TGTGCCAGCAGCGCAGGGACAGGGATTGCCAATGAGCAGTTCTTC. This encodes CASSAGTGIANEQFF.